This TCR beta chain derives from a study of regulatory T cells in long-lasting Graves disease. Study findings and constraints: For persistent Graves' patients, TCR diversity was lower than for newly diagnosed ones. Shared public clonotypes totalled 2,741 in persistent patients, compared with around 930 in new patients.

This clonotype was found a few times. Its target is not known. Unmatched junction bases numbered 4, after V lost 1 base and J lost 2 bases. Germline V gives CDR1 MNHEY, CDR2 SMNVEV (reference sequence). The CDR3 runs 16 residues. Indicated time point: newly diagnosed GD, antithyroid drugs for less than 3 months. RNA from PBMCs was the source of the TCR library. Library construction for TCR beta used iRepertoire HTBI primers and Arm-PCR of CDR3 regions. As processed by the authors: Taken together, the samples had roughly 63 TRBV and more than twelve TRBJ segments identified. TCRdb processed the multiplex PCR reads anew with MiXCR; each CDR3 protein has one entry. The V and J calls shown here were made by TCRdb, not taken from the authors' results. The data show 560,000 or so distinct CDR3 sequences, approximately 16% seen once. The same sample was also used in a study of T cells in Graves' hyperthyroidism and ophthalmopathy. In that study: TCR CDR3 underwent first-round RT-PCR with the HTBI primer set.

J is TRBJ2-2 and V is TRBV27; 7 nucleotides align to TRBD1. This TCR derives from a man aged 18 to 29 with Graves disease. Source: peripheral blood mononuclear cells (PBMCs), taken at new diagnosis, from a patient treated with antithyroid drugs. CDR3 in amino acids: CASSLYIGGNTGELFF. For the CDR3, the DNA is TGTGCCAGCAGTTTATATATAGGGGGCAACACCGGGGAGCTGTTTTTT.